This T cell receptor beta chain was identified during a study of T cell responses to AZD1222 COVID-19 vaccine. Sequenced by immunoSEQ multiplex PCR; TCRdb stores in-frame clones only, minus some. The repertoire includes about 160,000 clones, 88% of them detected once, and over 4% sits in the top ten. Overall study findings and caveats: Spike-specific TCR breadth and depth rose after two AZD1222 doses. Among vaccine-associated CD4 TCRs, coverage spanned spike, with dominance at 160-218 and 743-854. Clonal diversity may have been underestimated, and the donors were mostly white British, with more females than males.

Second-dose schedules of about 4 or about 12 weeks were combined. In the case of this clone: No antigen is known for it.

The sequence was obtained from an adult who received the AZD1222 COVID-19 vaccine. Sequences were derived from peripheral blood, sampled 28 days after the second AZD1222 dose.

CDR3 in amino acids: CAISPGQGGNQPQHF. The DNA of the CDR3 is TGTGCCATCAGCCCGGGACAGGGCGGCAATCAGCCCCAGCATTTT. The rearrangement joins TRBV10-3 to TRBJ1-5; 9 bases are a match to TRBD1. This CDR3 has 15 residues. Germline CDR1 and CDR2: ENHRY and SYGVKD. V shed 6 bases, J shed 2 bases, and the junction held 5 bases outside the gene matches.